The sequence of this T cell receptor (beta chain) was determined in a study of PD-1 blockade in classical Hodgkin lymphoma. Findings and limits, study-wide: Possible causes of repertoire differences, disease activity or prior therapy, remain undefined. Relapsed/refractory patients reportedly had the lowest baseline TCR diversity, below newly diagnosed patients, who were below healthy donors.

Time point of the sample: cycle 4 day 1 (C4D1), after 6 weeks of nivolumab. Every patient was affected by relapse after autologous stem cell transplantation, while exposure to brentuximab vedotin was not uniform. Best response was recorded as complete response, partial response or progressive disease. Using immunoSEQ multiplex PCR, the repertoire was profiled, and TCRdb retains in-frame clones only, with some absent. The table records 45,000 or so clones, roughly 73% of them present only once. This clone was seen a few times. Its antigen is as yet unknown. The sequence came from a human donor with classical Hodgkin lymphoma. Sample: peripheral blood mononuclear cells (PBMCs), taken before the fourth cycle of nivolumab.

The CDR3 bases are TGTGCCAGCAGCTCACAGGGGGCCAGCACAGATACGCAGTATTTT. This encodes CASSSQGASTDTQYF. This chain uses TRBV5-6 with TRBJ2-3, with TRBD1 matching 9 bases. The V and J ends lost 3 bases and 0 bases, in that order; junction bases with no gene match: 2. The V gene's germline CDR1 is SGHDT and CDR2 YYEEEE. This CDR3 spans 15 amino acids.